This entry lists 14 T cell receptor beta chains sequenced from one sample in a study of CD4 T cells in relation to SARS-CoV-2 and coronaviruses. TCRdb's table, derived via immunoSEQ multiplex PCR, lists solely in-frame clones and lacks some. The sample records more than 30,000 clones, approximately 85% being singletons. Sequences were obtained from memory CD4+ T cells from PBMCs. Source of these receptors: an adult with COVID-19.

The chain couples TRBV7-2 to TRBJ2-5, with D uncertain. Germline CDR1 reads SGHTA; CDR2 reads FQGNSA. The CDR3 has 15 amino acids. The V gene lost 1 base and the J gene lost 2 bases, with 11 bases spanning the gap. The CDR3 loop reads CASSLVARKQETQYF. The CDR3 DNA sequence: TGTGCCAGCAGCTTAGTGGCGAGAAAGCAAGAGACCCAGTACTTC.

This chain joins TRBV30 and TRBJ1-2; no clear D gene. The CDR3 is made up of 13 amino acids. Germline V lookup: CDR1 GTSNPN, CDR2 SVGIG (reference sequence). V was clipped by 1 base and J by 5 bases, with 11 bases between them. CDR3 sequence (DNA): TGTGCCTGGAGTGGAAGGAATCGATATGGCTACACCTTC. Translation gives CAWSGRNRYGYTF. Based on the CDR3 plus reference TRBV30 and TRBJ1-2, the full variable domain is SQTIHQWPATLVQPVGSPLSLECTVEGTSNPNLYWYRQAAGRGLQLLFYSVGIGQISSEVPQNLSASRPQDRQFILSSKKLLLSDSGFYLCAWSGRNRYGYTFGSGTRLTVV.

The J gene is TRBJ2-7, the V gene TRBV3-1 (or the pseudogene TRBV3-2); 10 bases line up with TRBD2. Germline V gene lookup returns CDR1 LGHDT and CDR2 YNNKEL (reference sequence). Germline trimming cut 4 bases from V and 6 bases from J; bases unmatched to any gene: 9. The CDR3 loop spans 15 amino acids. CDR3 nucleotide sequence: TGTGCCAGCAGCCCCCAAGCGGGAGGGCCGTTCGAGCAGTACTTC. Amino acids: CASSPQAGGPFEQYF.

The genes are TRBV7-8 and TRBJ1-6; TRBD1 might be the D (5 bases). V shed 5 bases and J shed 8 bases, with 16 bases lying between them. CDR1 is SGHVS, CDR2 FQNEAQ, per germline. CDR3 length: 15 residues. The CDR3 DNA reads TGTGCCAGCAGCGAGCGGCGGGGCGGTTATTCACCCCTCCACTTT. It codes for CASSERRGGYSPLHF.

The rearrangement joins TRBV2 to TRBJ1-4; D gene uncertain. The CDR3 extends over 13 amino acids. V was shortened by 4 bases and J by 8 bases, with 11 bases between the two germline ends. CDR1 and CDR2 (germline): SNHLY, FYNNEI. DNA of the CDR3: TGTGCCAGCAGTGTGGTCGGAGGAGAAAAACTGTTTTTT. It translates to CASSVVGGEKLFF. The whole variable domain, remainder taken from reference TRBV2 and TRBJ1-4, is EPEVTQTPSHQVTQMGQEVILRCVPISNHLYFYWYRQILGQKVEFLVSFYNNEISEKSEIFDDQFSVERPDGSNFTLKIRSTKLEDSAMYFCASSVVGGEKLFFGSGTQLSVL.

In DNA, the CDR3 is TGTGCCAGCAGCTCAGGAGGTAGCGGCGGCATTCAGTACTTC. Its protein product is CASSSGGSGGIQYF. The V gene is TRBV9, the J gene TRBJ2-4, with D possibly being TRBD2 (6 bases). Germline-derived CDR1 and CDR2 are SGDLS and YYNGEE. V dropped 4 bases and J dropped 9 bases, with 17 bases sitting between them. The CDR3 is 14 residues long.

V usage is TRBV30 and J usage is TRBJ1-5; D gene unclear. The CDR3 totals 14 residues. Between the trimmed V and J ends, which lost 2 bases and 7 bases, there was a span of 15 bases. The germline CDR1 and CDR2 sequences are GTSNPN and SVGIG (reference sequence). In DNA form, the CDR3 reads TGTGCCTGGAGTAATATAAACGGCGGACAGCCCCAGCATTTT. It yields the protein CAWSNINGGQPQHF.

V usage is TRBV7-9 and J usage is TRBJ2-7; 7 nucleotides agree with TRBD2. J was trimmed by 0 bases and V by 5 bases; bases with no gene match: 4. The length of the CDR3 is 14 residues. Germline V gene lookup returns CDR1 SEHNR and CDR2 FQNEAQ (reference sequence). CDR3 bases: TGTGCCAGCAGCGTCGGGACTAACTCCTACGAGCAGTACTTC. Translating it yields CASSVGTNSYEQYF.

This chain joins TRBV11-3 and TRBJ2-3; TRBD1 matches 8 bases. V was pared by 5 bases and J by 1 base, with 5 bases of the junction left unmatched. In germline, CDR1 is SGHNT, CDR2 YENEEA. The CDR3 length is 15 residues. The CDR3 loop reads CASSPGQGGTDTQYF. The CDR3 nucleotides read TGTGCCAGCAGCCCCGGACAGGGAGGCACAGATACGCAGTATTTT.

The count of this clone is one. The gene calls are TRBV10-2 and TRBJ2-7, with no clear D. Between the trimmed V and J ends, which lost 0 bases and 6 bases, there was a span of 9 bases. This CDR3 has 13 residues. CDR1 WSHSY and CDR2 SAAADI come from the germline V gene. The CDR3 nucleotides read TGCGCCAGCAGTGAGTCGTTTGTTCGCGAGCAGTACTTC. It codes for CASSESFVREQYF.

The genes are TRBV18 and TRBJ2-7, with D uncertain. V lost 6 bases and J 5 bases, leaving 17 bases between the germline ends. There are 14 residues in the CDR3. Germline CDR1 reads KGHSH; CDR2 reads LQKENI. The CDR3 sequence is CASSRLKGGNEQYF. In DNA form, the CDR3 reads TGTGCCAGCTCTCGGTTGAAAGGTGGGAACGAGCAGTACTTC.

The gene calls are TRBV30 and TRBJ2-7, with D perhaps TRBD1 (6 bases). V lost 0 bases and J lost 1, with 10 bases in between. CDR1 and CDR2 (germline): GTSNPN, SVGIG (reference sequence). This CDR3 comprises 14 residues. The CDR3 spells CAWSVVGASYEQYF. As DNA, the CDR3 is TGTGCCTGGAGTGTTGTGGGGGCTTCCTACGAGCAGTACTTC. The variable domain in full, completed from reference TRBV30 and TRBJ2-7, reads SQTIHQWPATLVQPVGSPLSLECTVEGTSNPNLYWYRQAAGRGLQLLFYSVGIGQISSEVPQNLSASRPQDRQFILSSKKLLLSDSGFYLCAWSVVGASYEQYFGPGTRLTVT.

The chain recombines TRBV7-9 with TRBJ2-6, with TRBD1 matching 7 bases. Trimming cost V 5 bases and J 0 bases; bases outside gene matches: 10. Looked up from germline, CDR1 is SEHNR and CDR2 is FQNEAQ (reference sequence). The CDR3 extends over 18 amino acids. The CDR3 DNA is TGTGCCAGCAGCACGCGACAGGGAATAGGCTCTGGGGCCAACGTCCTGACTTTC. As protein: CASSTRQGIGSGANVLTF.

The CDR3 spells CASSPQQGTGGEQYF. The DNA of the CDR3 is TGTGCCAGCTCTCCCCAACAGGGGACCGGGGGTGAGCAGTACTTC. The chain recombines TRBV18 with TRBJ2-7; D might be TRBD1 (7 bases). The CDR3 is 15 amino acids. The V gene's germline CDR1 is KGHSH and CDR2 LQKENI. V was clipped by 6 bases and J by 7 bases, with 22 bases between them.